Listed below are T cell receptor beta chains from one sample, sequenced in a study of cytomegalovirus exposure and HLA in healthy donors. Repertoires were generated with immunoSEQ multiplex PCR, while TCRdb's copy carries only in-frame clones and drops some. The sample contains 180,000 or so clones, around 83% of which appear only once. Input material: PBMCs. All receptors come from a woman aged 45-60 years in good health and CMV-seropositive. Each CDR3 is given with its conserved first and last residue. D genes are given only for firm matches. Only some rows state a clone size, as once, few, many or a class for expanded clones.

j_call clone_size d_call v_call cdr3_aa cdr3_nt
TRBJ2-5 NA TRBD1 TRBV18 CASSPPGTESGQYF TGTGCCAGCTCACCACCCGGGACAGAGAGCGGCCAGTACTTC
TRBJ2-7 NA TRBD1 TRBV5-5 CASSLEDRGEQYF TGTGCCAGCAGCTTGGAGGACAGGGGAGAGCAGTACTTC
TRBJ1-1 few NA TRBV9 CASSGRGTEAFF TGTGCCAGCAGCGGACGGGGGACTGAAGCTTTCTTT
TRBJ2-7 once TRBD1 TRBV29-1 CSVLNSGTGVENF TGCAGCGTTCTAAATTCCGGGACAGGGGTCGAGAACTTC
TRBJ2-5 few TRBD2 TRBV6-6 CASSPSAGGPQYF TGTGCCAGCAGCCCCTCGGCGGGGGGGCCCCAGTACTTC
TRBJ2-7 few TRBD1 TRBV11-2 CASSPGQGPYEQYF TGTGCCAGCAGCCCAGGACAGGGCCCCTACGAGCAGTACTTC
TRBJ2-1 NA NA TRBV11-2 CASSTPGAGVYNEQFF TGTGCCAGCAGCACCCCGGGGGCGGGAGTTTACAATGAGCAGTTCTTC
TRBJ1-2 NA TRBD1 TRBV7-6 CASSRDSSNYGYTF TGTGCCAGCAGCCGGGACAGCTCTAACTATGGCTACACCTTC
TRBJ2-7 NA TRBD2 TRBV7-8 CASSGGGESLGLAGYEQYF TGTGCCAGCAGCGGCGGGGGGGAGAGTTTAGGACTAGCAGGGTACGAGCAGTACTTC
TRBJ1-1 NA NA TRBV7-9 CASSSSVAEAFF TGTGCCAGCAGCTCGTCTGTAGCTGAAGCTTTCTTT
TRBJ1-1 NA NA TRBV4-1 CASSQEGLMNTEAFF TGCGCCAGCAGCCAAGAGGGGCTTATGAACACTGAAGCTTTCTTT
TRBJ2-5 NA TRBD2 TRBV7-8 CASTPKAGAYQETQYF TGTGCCAGCACCCCCAAAGCGGGGGCGTACCAAGAGACCCAGTACTTC
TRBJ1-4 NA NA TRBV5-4 CASSLGGGAGEKLFF TGTGCCAGCAGCTTGGGGGGGGGCGCAGGTGAAAAACTGTTTTTT